This T cell receptor beta chain was sequenced during a study of T cells after yellow fever vaccination. Study-level background: Low-cell-number fractions were prepared with SMART-Seq v4 Ultra Low Input. The study, taken as a whole, reports: Post-booster reappearance was seen for most primary-vaccination clones (roughly 96% CD4, around 88% CD8).

Points on this clonotype: Antigen: not known.

TCRdb redid the calling of the 5' RACE reads with MiXCR, one entry per CDR3 protein. Of approximately 610,000 distinct CDR3 sequences in the sample, roughly a sixth were seen once. The ends lost 4 bases at V and 7 bases at J; junction bases unmatched: 11. CDR3 length: 15 residues. Germline V gene data show CDR1 as SGHRS and CDR2 as YFSETQ. Material: PBMCs, obtained more than 4 days after the first yellow fever vaccination. The clonotype was recovered from a young man who received the YFV17D yellow fever vaccine. This chain links TRBV5-1 with TRBJ2-1; 7 nucleotides line up with TRBD1. CDR3 DNA: TGCGCCAGCAGCAAGACAGGGCCCCCACGGAATGAGCAGTTCTTC. Translation gives CASSKTGPPRNEQFF.